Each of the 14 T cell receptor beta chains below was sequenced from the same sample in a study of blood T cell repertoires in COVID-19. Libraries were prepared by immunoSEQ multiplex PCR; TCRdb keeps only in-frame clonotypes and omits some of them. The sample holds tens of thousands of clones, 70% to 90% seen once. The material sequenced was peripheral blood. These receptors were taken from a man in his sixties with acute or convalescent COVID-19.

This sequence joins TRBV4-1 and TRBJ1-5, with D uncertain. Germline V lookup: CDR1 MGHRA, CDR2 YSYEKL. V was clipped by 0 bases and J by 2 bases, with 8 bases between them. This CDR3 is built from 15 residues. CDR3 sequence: CASSQEAAGNQPQHF. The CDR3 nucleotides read TGCGCCAGCAGCCAAGAGGCGGCTGGCAATCAGCCCCAGCATTTT.

DNA for the CDR3: TGTGCCAGCAGCGTAGTCGGGATGGATACGCAGTATTTT. Residues: CASSVVGMDTQYF. The chain uses TRBV9 and TRBJ2-3; TRBD2 is a possible D gene (5 bases). The V end was cut by 0 bases, the J end by 6 bases, with 8 bases between. The CDR3 runs 13 residues. The germline V gene has CDR1 SGDLS and CDR2 YYNGEE.

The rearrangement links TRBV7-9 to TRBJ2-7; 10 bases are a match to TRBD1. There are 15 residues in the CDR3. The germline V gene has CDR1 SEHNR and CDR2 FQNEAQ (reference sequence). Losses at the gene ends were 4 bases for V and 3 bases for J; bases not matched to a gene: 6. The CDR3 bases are TGTGCCAGCAGCTCCCCCGGGACAGGGGACTACGAGCAGTACTTC. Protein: CASSSPGTGDYEQYF.

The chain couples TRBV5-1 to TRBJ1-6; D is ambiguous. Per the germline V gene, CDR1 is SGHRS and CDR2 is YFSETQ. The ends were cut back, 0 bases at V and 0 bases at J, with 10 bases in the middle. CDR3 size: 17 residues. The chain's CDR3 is CASSLVGRSSYNSPLHF. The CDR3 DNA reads TGCGCCAGCAGCTTGGTTGGAAGGAGCTCCTATAATTCACCCCTCCACTTT.

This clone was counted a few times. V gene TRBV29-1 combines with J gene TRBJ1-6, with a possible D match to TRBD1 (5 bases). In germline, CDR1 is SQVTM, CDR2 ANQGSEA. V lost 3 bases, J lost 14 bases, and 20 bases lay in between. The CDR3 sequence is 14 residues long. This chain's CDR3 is CSVELTEPSTALHF. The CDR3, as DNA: TGCAGCGTTGAGTTGACAGAGCCGTCTACGGCCCTCCACTTT.

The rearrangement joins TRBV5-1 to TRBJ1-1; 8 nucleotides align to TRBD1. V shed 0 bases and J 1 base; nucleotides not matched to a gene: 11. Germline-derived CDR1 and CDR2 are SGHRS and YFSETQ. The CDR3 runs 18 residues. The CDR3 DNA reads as TGCGCCAGCAGCTTGGCAGGGGGCGAGGTCGTGACGAACACTGAAGCTTTCTTT. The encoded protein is CASSLAGGEVVTNTEAFF.

DNA of the CDR3: TGTGCCAGCAGTCTGTCGGGGGAGAATGAAAAACTGTTTTTT. This sequence encodes CASSLSGENEKLFF. The genes are TRBV6-6 and TRBJ1-4; D is possibly TRBD1 (5 bases). Looked up from germline, CDR1 is MNHNY and CDR2 is SVGAGI (reference sequence). The CDR3 spans 14 residues. V lost 5 bases, J lost 5 bases, and 12 bases lay in between.

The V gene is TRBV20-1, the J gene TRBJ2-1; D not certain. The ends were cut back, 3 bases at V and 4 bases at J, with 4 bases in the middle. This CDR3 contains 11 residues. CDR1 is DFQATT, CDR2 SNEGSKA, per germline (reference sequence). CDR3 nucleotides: TGCAGTGCTAGGGAGTACAATGAGCAGTTCTTC. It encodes CSAREYNEQFF.

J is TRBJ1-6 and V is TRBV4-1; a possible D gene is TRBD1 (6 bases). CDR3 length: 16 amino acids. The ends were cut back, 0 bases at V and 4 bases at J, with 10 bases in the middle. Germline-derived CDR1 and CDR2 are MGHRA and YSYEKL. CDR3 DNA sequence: TGCGCCAGCAGCCAAGAATACAGGGCTTATAATTCACCCCTCCACTTT. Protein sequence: CASSQEYRAYNSPLHF.

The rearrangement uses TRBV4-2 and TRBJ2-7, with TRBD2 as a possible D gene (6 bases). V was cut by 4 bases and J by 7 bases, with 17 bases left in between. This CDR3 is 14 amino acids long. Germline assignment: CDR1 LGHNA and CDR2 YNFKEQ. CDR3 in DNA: TGTGCCAGCAGCCCCCAGGTGGGGGGTCGGGAGCAGTACTTC. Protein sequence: CASSPQVGGREQYF.

The CDR3 protein is CASSPRTGVSPLHF. The CDR3 bases are TGTGCCAGCAGCCCCCGGACAGGGGTTTCACCCCTCCACTTT. The chain links TRBV3-1 (or the pseudogene TRBV3-2) to TRBJ1-6, with 9 bases lining up with TRBD1. There are 14 residues in the CDR3. With 4 bases clipped from V and 9 bases from J, the junction kept 4 bases outside the gene matches. The V gene's germline CDR1 is LGHDT and CDR2 YNNKEL (reference sequence).

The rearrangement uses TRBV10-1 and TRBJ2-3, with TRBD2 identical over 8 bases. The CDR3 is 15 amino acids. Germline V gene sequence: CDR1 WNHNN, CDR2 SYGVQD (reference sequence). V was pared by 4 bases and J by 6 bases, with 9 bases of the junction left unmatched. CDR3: CASSGSGGASDTQYF. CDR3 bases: TGCGCCAGCAGTGGGTCCGGGGGGGCTTCGGATACGCAGTATTTT.

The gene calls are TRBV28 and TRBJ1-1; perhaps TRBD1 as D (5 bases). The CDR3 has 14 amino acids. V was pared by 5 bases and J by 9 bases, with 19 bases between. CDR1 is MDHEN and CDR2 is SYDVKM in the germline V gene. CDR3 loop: CASSLQGGLKKAFF. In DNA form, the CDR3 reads TGTGCCAGCAGTCTCCAGGGAGGGCTTAAAAAAGCTTTCTTT.

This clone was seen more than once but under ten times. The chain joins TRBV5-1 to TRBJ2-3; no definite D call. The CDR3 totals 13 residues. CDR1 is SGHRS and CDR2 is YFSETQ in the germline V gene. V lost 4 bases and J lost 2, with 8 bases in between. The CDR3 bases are TGCGCCAGCAGCAAGCAATCCACAGATACGCAGTATTTT. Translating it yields CASSKQSTDTQYF.